What follows are 15 T cell receptor beta chains derived from one specimen sequenced in a study of control samples from healthy donors and cancer patients. Some clones are missing from TCRdb's copy, which holds only in-frame ones; the method was immunoSEQ multiplex PCR. This table has approximately 90,000 clones, just over 90% appearing once. Sequencing was performed on blood. The receptors derive from a woman younger than 45 in good health.

The chain links TRBV12-3 or TRBV12-4 to TRBJ1-4; D is undetermined. V shed 6 bases and J shed 7 bases, with 12 bases lying between them. This CDR3 spans 13 amino acids. The CDR3: CASRAPRGEKLFF. The CDR3 DNA follows: TGTGCCAGCAGGGCGCCCCGTGGTGAAAAACTGTTTTTT.

The genes are TRBV5-6 and TRBJ1-2; TRBD1 matches 7 bases. V was clipped by 2 bases and J by 3 bases; unmatched bases: 10. Germline-derived CDR1 and CDR2 are SGHDT and YYEEEE. This CDR3 spans 16 amino acids. The CDR3 protein is CASSFNLGQLDYGYTF. In DNA form, the CDR3 reads TGTGCCAGCAGCTTTAACCTGGGACAGCTCGACTATGGCTACACCTTC.

The V call is TRBV28, the J call TRBJ1-2; TRBD1 is a possible D gene (5 bases). CDR1 and CDR2 (germline): MDHEN, SYDVKM. The V gene lost 2 bases and the J gene lost 4 bases, with 8 bases spanning the gap. The CDR3 is made up of 13 amino acids. The CDR3 spells CASSLLGVYGYTF. The CDR3 DNA reads TGTGCCAGCAGTTTACTAGGGGTCTATGGCTACACCTTC.

V is TRBV10-2 and J is TRBJ2-1; D is possibly TRBD2 (6 bases). V was trimmed by 7 bases and J by 10 bases, leaving 14 bases between them. Germline V gene sequence: CDR1 WSHSY, CDR2 SAAADI. The length of the CDR3 is 12 residues. CDR3 DNA: TGCGCCAGCACAAGTCGGCTAGCGGAGCAGTTCTTC. It codes for CASTSRLAEQFF.

This chain connects TRBV15 to TRBJ1-4, with TRBD1 matching 8 bases. J gave up 5 bases and V 0 bases, and 2 bases lay outside the gene matches. Germline V CDR1 and CDR2: LNHNV, YYDKDF (reference sequence). This CDR3 comprises 15 residues. CDR3 sequence: CATSRDGQGNEKLFF. CDR3 bases: TGTGCCACCAGCAGAGACGGACAGGGAAATGAAAAACTGTTTTTT.

This chain links TRBV7-9 with TRBJ2-2, with 7 bases identical to TRBD1. The CDR3 sequence is 19 residues long. In germline, CDR1 is SEHNR, CDR2 FQNEAQ (reference sequence). V lost 4 bases to trimming and J lost 4 bases; unmatched junction nucleotides: 18. The CDR3 nucleotides read TGTGCCAGCAGCTGGCTCGACAGGGTACGGTCTAGGAGCACCGGGGAGCTGTTTTTT. This translates into CASSWLDRVRSRSTGELFF.

The chain has TRBV5-5 and TRBJ2-1, with no clear D. The V end lost 1 base, the J end lost 5 bases, and 10 bases lay between the germline ends. The CDR3 covers 14 residues. Germline lookup yields CDR1 SGHKS and CDR2 YYEKEE (reference sequence). The CDR3 spells CASSLIDWNNEQFF. CDR3 nucleotides: TGTGCCAGCAGCTTGATCGACTGGAACAATGAGCAGTTCTTC.

V and J are TRBV10-1 and TRBJ2-3, with a possible D match to TRBD2 (6 bases). Trimming stripped 6 bases from V and 5 bases from J, with 18 bases between. Germline CDR1 is WNHNN and CDR2 is SYGVQD (reference sequence). CDR3 length: 15 residues. The CDR3 nucleotides read TGCGCCAGCAGCCCAGGTACCGCCGGGGGAGATACGCAGTATTTT. Translated, it gives CASSPGTAGGDTQYF.

The chain is built from TRBV4-1 and TRBJ1-3, with D perhaps TRBD1 (5 bases). With 0 bases removed from V and 0 bases from J, the gap between germline ends came to 15 bases. The CDR3 consists of 18 residues. The germline V gene encodes CDR1 MGHRA and CDR2 YSYEKL. In DNA form, the CDR3 reads TGCGCCAGCAGCCAAGATCGGCGGGGGTTCAGCTCTGGAAACACCATATATTTT. This gives the protein CASSQDRRGFSSGNTIYF.

The chain carries TRBV2 and TRBJ2-7; TRBD1 is a possible D gene (5 bases). V lost 6 bases and J 2 bases, leaving 14 bases between the germline ends. This CDR3 spans 14 amino acids. From germline, CDR1 is SNHLY and CDR2 FYNNEI. The CDR3 coding sequence is TGTGCCAGCAGCACGGAAACAGGCCCCTACGAGCAGTACTTC. This translates into CASSTETGPYEQYF. The entire variable domain, with the rest obtained from reference TRBV2 and TRBJ2-7, is as follows: EPEVTQTPSHQVTQMGQEVILRCVPISNHLYFYWYRQILGQKVEFLVSFYNNEISEKSEIFDDQFSVERPDGSNFTLKIRSTKLEDSAMYFCASSTETGPYEQYFGPGTRLTVT.

The chain uses TRBV5-5 and TRBJ1-2; no clear D gene. Germline lookup yields CDR1 SGHKS and CDR2 YYEKEE (reference sequence). The CDR3 has 14 residues. Between the trimmed V and J ends, which lost 4 bases and 0 bases, there was a span of 10 bases. CDR3 sequence (DNA): TGTGCCAGCAGCCCCGCCGGCGCTAACTATGGCTACACCTTC. Translation: CASSPAGANYGYTF.

The count of this clone is one. The chain is built from TRBV18 and TRBJ1-1; D might be TRBD1 (5 bases). The CDR3 extends over 13 amino acids. Looked up from germline, CDR1 is KGHSH and CDR2 is LQKENI. V dropped 4 bases and J dropped 1 base, with 7 bases sitting between them. The DNA for the CDR3 is TGTGCCAGCTCACTTGACAGGAACACTGAAGCTTTCTTT. Amino acids: CASSLDRNTEAFF. The whole variable domain, remainder taken from reference TRBV18 and TRBJ1-1, is NAGVMQNPRHLVRRRGQEARLRCSPMKGHSHVYWYRQLPEEGLKFMVYLQKENIIDESGMPKERFSAEFPKEGPSILRIQQVVRGDSAAYFCASSLDRNTEAFFGQGTRLTVV.

The chain carries TRBV27 and TRBJ1-5; 10 bases are a match to TRBD1. The CDR3 contains 14 residues. The germline V gene encodes CDR1 MNHEY and CDR2 SMNVEV (reference sequence). The ends lost 6 bases at V and 5 bases at J; junction bases unmatched: 4. The CDR3 DNA follows: TGTGCCAGCAGCCGACAGGGGGCGCATCAGCCCCAGCATTTT. This encodes CASSRQGAHQPQHF.

The chain joins TRBV6-5 to TRBJ2-1; no clear D. This CDR3 is built from 15 residues. Looked up from germline, CDR1 is MNHEY and CDR2 is SVGAGI. V was cut by 2 bases and J by 6 bases, with 14 bases left in between. The CDR3 loop reads CASSYVADERNEQFF. In DNA form, the CDR3 reads TGTGCCAGCAGTTACGTGGCGGACGAGCGCAATGAGCAGTTCTTC.

J is TRBJ1-3 and V is TRBV15, with D perhaps TRBD1 (6 bases). The CDR3 totals 11 residues. V dropped 5 bases and J dropped 9 bases, with 8 bases sitting between them. Germline assignment: CDR1 LNHNV and CDR2 YYDKDF (reference sequence). The CDR3 protein is CATSEGGTIYF. The CDR3 region has the DNA TGTGCCACCAGCGAAGGGGGCACCATATATTTT.